The 15 T cell receptor beta chains below come from one sample, sequenced in a study of blood T cell repertoires in COVID-19. Repertoires were generated with immunoSEQ multiplex PCR, while TCRdb's copy carries only in-frame clones and drops some. The sample lists 130,000 to 150,000 clones, 75% to 90% occurring once. The source material was PBMCs or T cells enriched from blood (not recorded which). These receptors all stem from a man aged 60 to 75 who had recovered from COVID-19.

Remarks on this clone: The sample holds other DNA sequences that translate to the same CDR3. The rearrangement joins TRBV27 to TRBJ2-1, with TRBD2 identical over 11 bases. CDR3 length: 15 residues. The germline CDR1 and CDR2 sequences are MNHEY and SMNVEV (reference sequence). V lost 6 bases to trimming and J lost 5 bases; unmatched junction nucleotides: 6. CDR3 in DNA: TGTGCCAGCAGGCCCGGGACTAGCGGCAACAATGAGCAGTTCTTC. It specifies CASRPGTSGNNEQFF.

V usage is TRBV24-1 and J usage is TRBJ2-2; D possibly corresponds to TRBD1 (6 bases). CDR1 and CDR2 (germline): KGHDR, SFDVKD. V lost 8 bases to trimming and J lost 6 bases, with 12 bases between them. The CDR3 spans 13 residues. This CDR3 reads CATTPGEAGELFF. CDR3 coding DNA: TGTGCCACCACTCCAGGGGAAGCCGGGGAGCTGTTTTTT.

CDR3 in amino acids: CASSLHGSVGSEQYF. CDR3 sequence (DNA): TGTGCCAGCAGCTTACACGGGAGTGTCGGAAGCGAGCAGTACTTC. V and J are TRBV11-3 and TRBJ2-7; D might be TRBD2 (6 bases). Per the germline V gene, CDR1 is SGHNT and CDR2 is YENEEA. CDR3 length: 15 residues. Trimming cost V 2 bases and J 6 bases, with 17 bases left between them.

The V gene is TRBV19, the J gene TRBJ1-5, with 7 nucleotides matching TRBD1. The CDR3 is made up of 13 amino acids. V was pared by 6 bases and J by 5 bases, with 4 bases of the junction left unmatched. The V gene's germline CDR1 is LNHDA and CDR2 SQIVND (reference sequence). CDR3 DNA sequence: TGTGCCAGTAGCGGACAGGTAGATCAGCCCCAGCATTTT. This encodes CASSGQVDQPQHF.

This CDR3 reads CASSEAGERRTGELFF. The CDR3 DNA follows: TGTGCCAGCAGCGAAGCGGGAGAACGGAGAACCGGGGAGCTGTTTTTT. This chain links TRBV5-5 with TRBJ2-2; the match to TRBD2 covers 8 bases. J lost 5 bases, V lost 4 bases, and 10 bases had no gene match. The CDR3 is 16 residues long. Germline lookup yields CDR1 SGHKS and CDR2 YYEKEE (reference sequence). Based on the CDR3 plus reference TRBV5-5 and TRBJ2-2, the full variable domain is DAGVTQSPTHLIKTRGQQVTLRCSPISGHKSVSWYQQVLGQGPQFIFQYYEKEERGRGNFPDRFSARQFPNYSSELNVNALLLGDSALYLCASSEAGERRTGELFFGEGSRLTVL.

The chain recombines TRBV30 with TRBJ1-6; TRBD1 agrees at 7 bases. V was clipped by 1 base and J by 5 bases; unmatched bases: 2. CDR1 is GTSNPN and CDR2 is SVGIG in the germline V gene (reference sequence). The CDR3 has 14 residues. Here the CDR3 reads CAWSAGQHNSPLHF. DNA for the CDR3: TGTGCCTGGAGTGCGGGACAGCATAATTCACCCCTCCACTTT.

This chain connects TRBV13 to TRBJ2-3; unclear D gene. Trimming took 5 bases from V and 4 from J, leaving 10 bases between them. CDR1 and CDR2 (germline): PRHDT, FYEKMQ (reference sequence). The CDR3 consists of 13 residues. CDR3 in amino acids: CASSTRLSDTQYF. The CDR3 DNA reads TGTGCCAGCAGCACCCGACTTTCAGATACGCAGTATTTT.

The V and J genes are TRBV5-1 and TRBJ1-1; D perhaps matches TRBD1 (6 bases). There are 16 residues in the CDR3. V was clipped by 3 bases and J by 2 bases, with 17 bases between them. CDR1 and CDR2 (germline): SGHRS, YFSETQ. The CDR3 DNA follows: TGCGCCAGCAGCTCCGACAGGATTCTGGTTAACACTGAAGCTTTCTTT. It codes for CASSSDRILVNTEAFF.

The chain links TRBV4-1 to TRBJ2-5; 9 bases line up with TRBD2. Germline assignment: CDR1 MGHRA and CDR2 YSYEKL. The CDR3 runs 14 residues. V was clipped by 0 bases and J by 7 bases; unmatched bases: 3. CDR3 bases: TGCGCCAGCAGCCAAGAAGGGCGGGGGGGGACCCAGTACTTC. Its protein product is CASSQEGRGGTQYF.

The chain recombines TRBV19 with TRBJ1-6; the D gene is possibly TRBD1 (5 bases). CDR1 LNHDA and CDR2 SQIVND come from the germline V gene (reference sequence). V shed 5 bases and J shed 7 bases, with 9 bases lying between them. CDR3 length: 13 residues. The CDR3 protein is CASSARQNSPLHF. In DNA, the CDR3 is TGTGCCAGTAGTGCTCGACAGAATTCACCCCTCCACTTT.

The chain has TRBV2 and TRBJ1-2; TRBD1 agrees at 7 bases. Germline CDR1 reads SNHLY; CDR2 reads FYNNEI. With V trimmed by 2 bases and J by 3 bases, 9 bases remained unmatched. This CDR3 is 16 amino acids long. CDR3 nucleotide sequence: TGTGCCAGCAGTGAACCGGGACAGCTACCCCACTATGGCTACACCTTC. Translating it yields CASSEPGQLPHYGYTF.

Details on this clone: Other DNA variants within this sample encode the same CDR3. The chain links TRBV5-1 to TRBJ1-4, with TRBD1 as a possible D gene (5 bases). CDR1 SGHRS and CDR2 YFSETQ come from the germline V gene. V lost 0 bases, J lost 8 bases, and 11 bases lay in between. This CDR3 region has 14 residues. CDR3 coding DNA: TGCGCCAGCAGCTTGGGCACAGGAGGGGAAAAACTGTTTTTT. This encodes CASSLGTGGEKLFF.

The chain recombines TRBV5-1 with TRBJ1-1; D call uncertain. Trimming took 1 base from V and 5 from J, leaving 12 bases between them. Germline CDR1 SGHRS, CDR2 YFSETQ. The CDR3 loop spans 14 amino acids. As DNA, the CDR3 is TGCGCCAGCAGCTTGACCCCCAGAGGGACTGAAGCTTTCTTT. Translation gives CASSLTPRGTEAFF.

This clone was detected a few times. The rearrangement uses TRBV10-3 and TRBJ1-2, with D unclear. Per germline, CDR1 ENHRY and CDR2 SYGVKD. The V end lost 6 bases, the J end lost 8 bases, and 13 bases lay between the germline ends. The length of the CDR3 is 12 residues. The DNA of the CDR3 is TGTGCCATCAGCGAAGCCGAGAGGGGCTACACCTTC. This gives the protein CAISEAERGYTF.

CDR3 loop: CASSSPTGLGYTF. As DNA, the CDR3 is TGTGCCAGCAGTTCCCCGACAGGGTTGGGCTACACCTTC. V gene TRBV28 combines with J gene TRBJ1-2, with 7 bases fitting TRBD1. The CDR3 loop spans 13 amino acids. Trimming took 4 bases from V and 8 from J; bases not matched to a gene: 7. Germline lookup yields CDR1 MDHEN and CDR2 SYDVKM.